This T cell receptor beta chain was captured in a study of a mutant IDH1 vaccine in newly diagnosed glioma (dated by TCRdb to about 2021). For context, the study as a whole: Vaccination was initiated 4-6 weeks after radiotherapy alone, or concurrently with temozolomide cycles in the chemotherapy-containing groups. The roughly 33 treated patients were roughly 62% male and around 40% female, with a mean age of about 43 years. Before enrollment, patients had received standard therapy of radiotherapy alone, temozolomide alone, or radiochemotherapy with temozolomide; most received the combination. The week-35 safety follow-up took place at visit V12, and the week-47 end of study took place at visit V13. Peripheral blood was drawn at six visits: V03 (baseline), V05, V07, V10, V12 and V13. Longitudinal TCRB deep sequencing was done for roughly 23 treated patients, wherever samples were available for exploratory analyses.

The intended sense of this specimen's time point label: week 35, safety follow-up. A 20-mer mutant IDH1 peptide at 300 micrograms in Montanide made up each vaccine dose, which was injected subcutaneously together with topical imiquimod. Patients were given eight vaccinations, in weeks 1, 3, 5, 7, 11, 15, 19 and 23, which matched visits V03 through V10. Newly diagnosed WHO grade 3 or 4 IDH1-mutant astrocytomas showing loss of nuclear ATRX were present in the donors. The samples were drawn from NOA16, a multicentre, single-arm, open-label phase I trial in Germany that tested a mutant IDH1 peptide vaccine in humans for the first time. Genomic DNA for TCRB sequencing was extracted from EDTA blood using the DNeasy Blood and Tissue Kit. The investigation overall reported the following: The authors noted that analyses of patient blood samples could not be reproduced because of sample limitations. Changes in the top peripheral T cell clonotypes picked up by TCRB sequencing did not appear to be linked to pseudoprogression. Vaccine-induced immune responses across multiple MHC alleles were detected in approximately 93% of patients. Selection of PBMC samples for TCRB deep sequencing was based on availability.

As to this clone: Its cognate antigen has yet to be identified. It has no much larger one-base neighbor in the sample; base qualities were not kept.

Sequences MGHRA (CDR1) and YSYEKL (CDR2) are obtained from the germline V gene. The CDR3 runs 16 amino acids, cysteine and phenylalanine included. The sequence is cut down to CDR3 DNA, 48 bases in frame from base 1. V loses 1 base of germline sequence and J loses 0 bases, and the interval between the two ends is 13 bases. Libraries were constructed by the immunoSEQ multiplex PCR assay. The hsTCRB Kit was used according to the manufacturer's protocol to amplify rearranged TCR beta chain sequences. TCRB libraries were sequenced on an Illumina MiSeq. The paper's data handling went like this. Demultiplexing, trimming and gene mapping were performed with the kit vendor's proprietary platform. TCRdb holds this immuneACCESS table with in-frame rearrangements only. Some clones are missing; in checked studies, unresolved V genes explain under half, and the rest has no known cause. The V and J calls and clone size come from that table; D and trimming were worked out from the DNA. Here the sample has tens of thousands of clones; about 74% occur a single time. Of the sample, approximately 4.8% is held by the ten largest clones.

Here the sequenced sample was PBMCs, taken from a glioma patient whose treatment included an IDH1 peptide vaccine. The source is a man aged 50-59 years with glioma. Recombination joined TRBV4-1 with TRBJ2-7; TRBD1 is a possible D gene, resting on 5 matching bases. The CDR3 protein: CASSQGVARASYEQYF. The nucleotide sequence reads TGCGCCAGCAGCCAAGGGGTAGCCAGGGCCTCCTACGAGCAGTACTTC.